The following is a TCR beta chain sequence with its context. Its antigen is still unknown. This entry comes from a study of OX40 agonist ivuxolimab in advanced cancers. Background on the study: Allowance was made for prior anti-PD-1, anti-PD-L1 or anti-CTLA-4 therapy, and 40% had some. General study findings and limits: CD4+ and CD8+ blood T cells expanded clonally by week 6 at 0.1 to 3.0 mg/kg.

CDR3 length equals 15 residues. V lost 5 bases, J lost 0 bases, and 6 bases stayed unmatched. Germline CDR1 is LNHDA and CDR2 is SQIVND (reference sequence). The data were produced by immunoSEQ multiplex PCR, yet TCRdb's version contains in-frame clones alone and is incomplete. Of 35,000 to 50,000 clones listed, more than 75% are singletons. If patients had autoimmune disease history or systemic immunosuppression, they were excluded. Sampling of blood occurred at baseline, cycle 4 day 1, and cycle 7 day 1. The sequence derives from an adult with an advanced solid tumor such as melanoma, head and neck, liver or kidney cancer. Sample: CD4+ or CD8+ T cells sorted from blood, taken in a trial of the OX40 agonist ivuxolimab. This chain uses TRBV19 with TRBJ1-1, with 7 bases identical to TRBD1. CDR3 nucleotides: TGTGCCAGTAGTTCCGGGACAGTCATGAACACTGAAGCTTTCTTT. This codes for CASSSGTVMNTEAFF.